The clone carrying this T cell receptor beta chain has only one observation. Seattle participants joined during active infection and were tracked over time. Method: immunoSEQ multiplex PCR; TCRdb's copy keeps in-frame clones and lacks some. The sample contains around 340,000 clones, more than 70% of which appear only once. V was trimmed by 2 bases and J by 5 bases, leaving 12 bases between them. The CDR3 covers 14 residues. The V gene's germline CDR1 is LGHNA and CDR2 YNFKEQ. This entry comes from a study of blood T cell repertoires in COVID-19. The sample comprised peripheral blood. This sequence was found in a woman aged 55-70 years with COVID-19, enrolled during active disease. The chain joins TRBV4-2 to TRBJ1-1; D may be TRBD1 (5 bases). DNA of the CDR3: TGTGCCAGCAGCCAATTCAGCAGGGAAACTGAAGCTTTCTTT. This codes for CASSQFSRETEAFF.